The T cell receptor beta chain under discussion was sequenced for a study of T cells in Graves' hyperthyroidism and ophthalmopathy. Study results and limitations: The model forecast ophthalmopathy, anticipating it by a median 6.5 months before onset. Classification by a 13 V-J model distinguished ophthalmopathy from stable hyperthyroidism.

Notes on this clonotype: Its target is unknown.

V was pared by 5 bases and J by 3 bases, with 11 bases between. The CDR3 is made up of 14 amino acids. Amplified TCR beta CDR3 regions derived from RNA transcripts. TCR CDR3 underwent first-round RT-PCR with the HTBI primer set. In TCRdb, the multiplex PCR reads were re-called with MiXCR into one record per CDR3 protein. The sample holds over 350,000 distinct CDR3 sequences, around 15% seen once. Diagnoses rested on clinical symptoms, serum thyroxine and TRAb, thyroid ultrasound and orbital computed tomography. The J gene is TRBJ1-5, the V gene TRBV12-3 or TRBV12-4, with TRBD1 as a possible D gene (5 bases). The source is a man aged 50 to 60 with Graves' ophthalmopathy. Specimen: blood. DNA of the CDR3: TGTGCCAGCAGTCAAGGGGTCTCCAATCAGCCCCAGCATTTT. Protein product: CASSQGVSNQPQHF.